This T cell receptor (beta chain) is from a study of blood T cell repertoires in COVID-19. Study information: Whether acute or convalescent, the COVID-19 samples came from the United States, Italy and Spain.

Per the study methods: Amplification of reference gene primers was used by the study to estimate nucleated cell counts. Produced via immunoSEQ multiplex PCR; TCRdb's table is partial and in-frame only. V, J and clone size derive from that table, while D and trimming were established from the DNA sequence. This table has over 400,000 clones, about 89% appearing once. The CDR3 has 12 amino acids. Germline V gives CDR1 MNHEY, CDR2 SVGAGI. The V gene lost 5 bases and the J gene lost 10 bases, with 12 bases spanning the gap. Seattle patient enrollment occurred during active infection, with longitudinal follow-up thereafter.

The source of this sequence is a woman between 50 and 59 years old with COVID-19, enrolled during active disease. This chain links TRBV6-5 with TRBJ1-5, with a tentative D call TRBD1 (5 bases). Sample: peripheral blood. The CDR3 sequence is CASSPVWGPQHF. The CDR3 nucleotides read TGTGCCAGCAGTCCGGTATGGGGCCCCCAGCATTTT.